One and the same sample provided the 30 T cell receptor beta chains below, sequenced in a study of blood T cells in healthy people across ages. Through a sample-barcoded 5' primer and a J-beta primer mix, a second PCR was run for 7 to 11 cycles. TCRdb itself ran the 5' RACE reads through MiXCR, one entry per CDR3 protein. The data show 790,000 or so distinct CDR3 sequences, with about 47% seen just once and 15% to 20% held by the top ten. The sequencing sample was made of blood. The receptors were sampled from a man older than 75 in good health.

This clonotype appeared once. CDR3 DNA sequence: TGCAGTGCTAGAAGGGAATATGATGGCTACACCTTC. It encodes CSARREYDGYTF. The chain has TRBV20-1 and TRBJ1-2; D not resolved. V lost 2 bases to trimming and J lost 6 bases, with 10 bases between them. From germline, CDR1 is DFQATT and CDR2 SNEGSKA (reference sequence). The CDR3 is 12 amino acids.

The sample holds one count of this clonotype. At one end the junction does not follow the germline gene, possibly because of a read error. The chain links TRBV30 to TRBJ2-6; 7 positions agree with TRBD2. CDR1 is GTSNPN, CDR2 SVGIG, per germline (reference sequence). The CDR3 totals 14 residues. The CDR3 DNA follows: TGTGTCTGGGAGGGCTACTCTGGGGCCAACGTCCTGACTTTC. The encoded protein is CVWEGYSGANVLTF. The variable domain in full, completed from reference TRBV30 and TRBJ2-6, reads SQTIHQWPATLVQPVGSPLSLECTVEGTSNPNLYWYRQAAGRGLQLLFYSVGIGQISSEVPQNLSASRPQDRQFILSSKKLLLSDSGFYLCVWEGYSGANVLTFGAGSRLTVL.

The chain recombines TRBV2 with TRBJ2-7; 8 bases are a match to TRBD2. With the DNA end fitting TRBJ2-5 better, the J assignment may be wrong. In germline, CDR1 is SNHLY, CDR2 FYNNEI. The CDR3 has 17 residues. CDR3 DNA sequence: TGTGCCAGCAGTGAAAGCGGGCTAGCGGGTGACCTGGAGACCCAGTACTTC. This codes for CASSESGLAGDLETQYF.

The chain carries TRBV7-2 and TRBJ2-2; 14 nucleotides align to TRBD2. The CDR3 contains 19 residues. Germline CDR1 reads SGHTA; CDR2 reads FQGNSA. J lost 3 bases, V lost 6 bases, and 12 bases had no gene match. This CDR3 is CASRQPGTSGSRYTGELFF. As DNA, the CDR3 is TGTGCCAGCAGACAACCCGGGACTAGCGGGAGTAGGTACACCGGGGAGCTGTTTTTT. The variable domain in full, with the rest retrieved from reference TRBV7-2 and TRBJ2-2, is GAGVSQSPSNKVTEKGKDVELRCDPISGHTALYWYRQSLGQGLEFLIYFQGNSAPDKSGLPSDRFSAERTGGSVSTLTIQRTQQEDSAVYLCASRQPGTSGSRYTGELFFGEGSRLTVL.

Comments on this clonotype: This may be a read error: a much more frequent sequence differs by one nucleotide. The chain links TRBV4-1 to TRBJ2-6; 7 bases map to TRBD1. Germline loops: CDR1 MGHRA, CDR2 YSYEKL. The CDR3 runs to 17 residues. CDR3 in amino acids: CTSSPSVQGTRANVLTF. DNA of the CDR3: TGCACCAGCAGCCCGAGTGTACAGGGGACAAGGGCCAACGTCCTGACTTTC.

V usage is TRBV10-3 and J usage is TRBJ2-4; D call uncertain. The DNA end lines up better with TRBJ2-7; the J call may be wrong. This CDR3 spans 13 amino acids. The germline V gene has CDR1 ENHRY and CDR2 SYGVKD. This CDR3 is CAISEEAPYEQYF. The CDR3 nucleotides are TGTGCCATCAGTGAAGAGGCGCCCTACGAGCAGTACTTC.

The chain combines TRBV9 with TRBJ2-1; D is possibly TRBD2 (6 bases). Germline assignment: CDR1 SGDLS and CDR2 YYNGEE. This CDR3 spans 15 amino acids. Between the trimmed V and J ends, which lost 1 base and 3 bases, there was a span of 11 bases. In DNA, the CDR3 is TGTGCCAGCAGCGTAATGGCGGGACTCTACAATGAGCAGTTCTTC. Amino acids: CASSVMAGLYNEQFF.

The V call is TRBV7-3, the J call TRBJ2-7, with 13 bases lining up with TRBD2. V gave up 5 bases and J gave up 6 bases; unmatched junction bases: 7. Germline V lookup: CDR1 SGHTA, CDR2 FQGTGA. This CDR3 is built from 15 residues. The chain's CDR3 is CASSPGLAGVVEQYF. CDR3 bases: TGTGCCAGCAGCCCCGGACTAGCGGGAGTGGTCGAGCAGTACTTC.

This clonotype showed up just a few times. This chain uses TRBV29-1 with TRBJ2-1, with a tentative D call TRBD2 (6 bases). The J call is in doubt because the DNA end fits TRBJ2-7 better. The germline V gene encodes CDR1 SQVTM and CDR2 ANQGSEA. The CDR3 has 16 amino acids. The CDR3 reads CSVDSLAAASYNEQYF. The CDR3 region has the DNA TGCAGCGTTGATAGCTTAGCGGCAGCCTCCTACAATGAGCAGTACTTC.

CDR3 residues: CATSDRFEAGLHPGRTDTQYF. The CDR3 DNA reads TGTGCCACCAGTGATCGGTTTGAGGCGGGACTCCACCCAGGTCGGACAGATACGCAGTATTTT. The chain recombines TRBV24-1 with TRBJ2-3, with D tentatively TRBD2 (6 bases). Germline V gene data show CDR1 as KGHDR and CDR2 as SFDVKD. This CDR3 has 21 residues. V was shortened by 3 bases and J by 3 bases, with 30 bases between the two germline ends.

This chain joins TRBV27 and TRBJ2-2; D unresolved. This CDR3 comprises 15 residues. Trimming removed 5 bases at V and 6 bases at J, with 16 bases between. Germline-derived CDR1 and CDR2 are MNHEY and SMNVEV (reference sequence). This CDR3 reads CASSGPPPGAGELFF. CDR3 coding DNA: TGTGCCAGCAGTGGGCCCCCCCCGGGCGCCGGGGAGCTGTTTTTT.

The genes are TRBV10-3 and TRBJ1-1, with D possibly matching TRBD1 (5 bases). There are 13 residues in the CDR3. V was pared by 9 bases and J by 4 bases, with 15 bases between. CDR1 and CDR2 (germline): ENHRY, SYGVKD. For the CDR3, the DNA is TGTGCCATTCGGAACTCAAGGGGCACTGAAGCTTTCTTT. Protein: CAIRNSRGTEAFF.

The rearrangement links TRBV2 to TRBJ1-4; no clear D. CDR3 size: 14 residues. Per germline, CDR1 SNHLY and CDR2 FYNNEI. Trimming cost V 3 bases and J 1 base, with 6 bases left between them. Here the CDR3 DNA reads TGTGCCAGCAGTGATGGCCAAACTAATGAAAAACTGTTTTTT. This translates into CASSDGQTNEKLFF.

This clonotype was seen only a few times. The CDR3: CASSLVRNSGYTF. Here the CDR3 DNA reads TGTGCCAGCAGCTTAGTCAGGAATAGCGGCTACACCTTC. The chain links TRBV7-2 to TRBJ1-2, with no clear D. CDR3 length: 13 residues. The V end was cut by 1 base, the J end by 8 bases, with 11 bases between. CDR1 is SGHTA and CDR2 is FQGNSA in the germline V gene.

V gene TRBV29-1 combines with J gene TRBJ1-4, with 7 bases that match TRBD1. This CDR3 has 13 residues. V lost 5 bases, J lost 4 bases, and 4 bases stayed unmatched. Germline CDR1 is SQVTM and CDR2 is ANQGSEA. CDR3 in DNA: TGCAGCGTTACAGGGGTCAATAATGAAAAACTGTTTTTT. The encoded protein is CSVTGVNNEKLFF.

This clonotype turned up a few times. V and J are TRBV7-6 and TRBJ2-3, with D unclear. Germline values: CDR1 SGHVS, CDR2 FNYEAQ. Trimming left V 1 base short and J 1 base short, with 6 bases between. The length of the CDR3 is 14 residues. For the CDR3, the DNA is TGTGCCAGCAGCTTAGAACCCGGCACAGATACGCAGTATTTT. Amino acid sequence: CASSLEPGTDTQYF.

The chain is built from TRBV11-2 and TRBJ2-3; D ambiguous. The V and J ends lost 0 bases and 5 bases respectively, with 12 bases between them. Germline CDR1 SGHAT, CDR2 FQNNGV. CDR3 length equals 15 residues. Written as DNA, the CDR3 is TGTGCCAGCAGCTTAGATCCCCGGACCGGAGATACGCAGTATTTT. It codes for CASSLDPRTGDTQYF.

This sequence joins TRBV12-3 or TRBV12-4 and TRBJ2-1; possibly TRBD1 or TRBD2 for D (5 bases each). This CDR3 is 12 amino acids long. V lost 5 bases, J lost 9 bases, and 11 bases lay in between. The DNA of the CDR3 is TGTGCCAGCAGTACGGGACCTGGTGAGCAGTTCTTC. It yields the protein CASSTGPGEQFF.

The rearrangement links TRBV6-6 to TRBJ2-5; 9 positions agree with TRBD1. The V gene's germline CDR1 is MNHNY and CDR2 SVGAGI (reference sequence). V shed 6 bases, J shed 3 bases, and the junction held 11 bases outside the gene matches. The CDR3 extends over 16 amino acids. The CDR3 region is CASSYRGQGRKETQYF. CDR3 sequence (DNA): TGTGCCAGCAGCTATAGAGGACAGGGGAGGAAAGAGACCCAGTACTTC.

This chain uses TRBV28 with TRBJ2-5, with 9 bases aligning to TRBD1. The J call may be mistaken, given a closer DNA end match to TRBJ2-7. The CDR3 contains 12 residues. Looked up from germline, CDR1 is MDHEN and CDR2 is SYDVKM. The CDR3 region has the DNA TGTGCCAGCGGGACAGGGCTAGGCGAGCAGTACTTC. It encodes CASGTGLGEQYF.

V gene TRBV6-5 combines with J gene TRBJ2-3; D is unresolved. The CDR3 loop spans 11 amino acids. Germline V lookup: CDR1 MNHEY, CDR2 SVGAGI. Trimming removed 6 bases from V and 8 bases from J, with 9 bases in between. The CDR3 is CASRQRSTQYF. The CDR3, as DNA: TGTGCCAGCAGGCAAAGGAGTACGCAGTATTTT.

Comments on this clonotype: One junction end disagrees with the germline gene, perhaps due to a read error. This chain links TRBV12-3 or TRBV12-4 with TRBJ2-3; 8 nucleotides match TRBD1. This CDR3 has 15 amino acids. CDR3 protein: CASRPDRASTDAQYF. The CDR3 bases are TGTGCCAGCAGGCCGGACAGGGCGAGCACAGATGCGCAGTATTTT.

The genes are TRBV28 and TRBJ2-1, with D hard to call. This CDR3 region has 13 residues. Germline CDR1 reads MDHEN; CDR2 reads SYDVKM. V was cut by 4 bases and J by 4 bases, with 8 bases left in between. The chain's CDR3 is CASSSPRYNEQFF. CDR3 in DNA: TGTGCCAGCAGTTCCCCGAGATACAATGAGCAGTTCTTC.

This clonotype was seen many times. V gene TRBV7-8 combines with J gene TRBJ2-7; TRBD2 matches at 7 bases. The CDR3 is 14 amino acids. Germline trimming cut 1 base from V and 4 bases from J; bases unmatched to any gene: 4. Germline V gene data show CDR1 as SGHVS and CDR2 as FQNEAQ. The CDR3 protein is CASSLEASGYEQYF. The CDR3 coding sequence is TGTGCCAGCAGCTTAGAGGCTAGCGGATACGAGCAGTACTTC.

The chain combines TRBV20-1 with TRBJ1-4; 11 bases are a match to TRBD1. The CDR3 loop spans 16 amino acids. Germline V gene sequence: CDR1 DFQATT, CDR2 SNEGSKA (reference sequence). J gave up 4 bases and V 3 bases, and 7 bases lay outside the gene matches. The CDR3 DNA reads as TGCAGTGCTAGTGCTTGGGACAGGGGGAATAATGAAAAACTGTTTTTT. Protein sequence: CSASAWDRGNNEKLFF.

In this sample, this clonotype turned up a few times. The chain uses TRBV9 and TRBJ1-4; no firm D call. The CDR3 covers 14 residues. Germline V gene sequence: CDR1 SGDLS, CDR2 YYNGEE. Trimming took 3 bases from V and 8 from J, leaving 14 bases between them. CDR3 DNA sequence: TGTGCCAGCAGCGGGGGAAGAAGCCGAGAAAAACTGTTTTTT. Translation gives CASSGGRSREKLFF. Supplemented by reference TRBV9 and TRBJ1-4, the full variable domain reads DSGVTQTPKHLITATGQRVTLRCSPRSGDLSVYWYQQSLDQGLQFLIQYYNGEERAKGNILERFSAQQFPDLHSELNLSSLELGDSALYFCASSGGRSREKLFFGSGTQLSVL.

This chain links TRBV9 with TRBJ1-2, with a weak D call TRBD1 (6 bases). The V end was cut by 0 bases, the J end by 9 bases, with 12 bases between. The CDR3 contains 13 residues. Per germline, CDR1 SGDLS and CDR2 YYNGEE. CDR3: CASSVVPQGSYTF. In nucleotides, the CDR3 is TGTGCCAGCAGCGTAGTCCCGCAGGGGAGCTACACCTTC.

This clonotype was seen only a few times. The V and J genes are TRBV2 and TRBJ2-7, with 8 nucleotides matching TRBD1. V was clipped by 4 bases and J by 4 bases; unmatched bases: 6. This CDR3 region has 14 residues. The germline V gene has CDR1 SNHLY and CDR2 FYNNEI. CDR3 DNA sequence: TGTGCCAGCAGTGCGGCAGGGGGCTGGTACGAGCAGTACTTC. Protein sequence: CASSAAGGWYEQYF. The variable domain in full, with the rest retrieved from reference TRBV2 and TRBJ2-7, is EPEVTQTPSHQVTQMGQEVILRCVPISNHLYFYWYRQILGQKVEFLVSFYNNEISEKSEIFDDQFSVERPDGSNFTLKIRSTKLEDSAMYFCASSAAGGWYEQYFGPGTRLTVT.

The V call is TRBV2, the J call TRBJ1-1; 11 bases line up with TRBD1. The V gene's germline CDR1 is SNHLY and CDR2 FYNNEI. The CDR3 is 14 residues long. The V and J ends lost 5 bases and 6 bases, in that order; junction bases with no gene match: 5. As DNA, the CDR3 is TGTGCCAGCAGTCATCCGGACAGGGGGCCTGAAGCTTTCTTT. Protein: CASSHPDRGPEAFF.

This clonotype was counted a few times. This chain connects TRBV27 to TRBJ2-6; no reliable D call. The CDR3 covers 17 residues. Germline values: CDR1 MNHEY, CDR2 SMNVEV (reference sequence). V was trimmed by 6 bases and J by 2 bases, leaving 17 bases between them. In nucleotides, the CDR3 is TGTGCCAGCAGCCGAGGACGGCACCATCCTGGGGCCAACGTCCTGACTTTC. This codes for CASSRGRHHPGANVLTF.